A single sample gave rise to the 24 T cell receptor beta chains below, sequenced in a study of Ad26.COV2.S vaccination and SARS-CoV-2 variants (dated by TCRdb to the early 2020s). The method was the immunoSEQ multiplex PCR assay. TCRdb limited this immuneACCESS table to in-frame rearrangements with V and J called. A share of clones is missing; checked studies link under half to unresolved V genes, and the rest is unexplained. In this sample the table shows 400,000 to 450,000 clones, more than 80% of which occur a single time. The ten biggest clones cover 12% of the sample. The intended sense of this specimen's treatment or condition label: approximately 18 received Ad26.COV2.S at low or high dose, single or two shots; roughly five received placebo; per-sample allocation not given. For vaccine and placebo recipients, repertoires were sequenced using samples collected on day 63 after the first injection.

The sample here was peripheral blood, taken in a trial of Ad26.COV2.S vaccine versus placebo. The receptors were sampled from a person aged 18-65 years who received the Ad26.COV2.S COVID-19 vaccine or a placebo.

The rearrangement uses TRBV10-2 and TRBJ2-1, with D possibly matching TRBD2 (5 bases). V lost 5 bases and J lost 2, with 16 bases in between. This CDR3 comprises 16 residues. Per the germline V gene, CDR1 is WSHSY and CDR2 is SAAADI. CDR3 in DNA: TGCGCCAGCAGTCAATTAGGAGGCCGAACCTACAATGAGCAGTTCTTC. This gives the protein CASSQLGGRTYNEQFF.

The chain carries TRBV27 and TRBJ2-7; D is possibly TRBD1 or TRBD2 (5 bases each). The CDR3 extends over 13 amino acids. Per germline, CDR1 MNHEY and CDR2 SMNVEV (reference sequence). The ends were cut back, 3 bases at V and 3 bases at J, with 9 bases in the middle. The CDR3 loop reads CASSFGTNYEQYF. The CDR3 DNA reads TGTGCCAGCAGTTTTGGGACCAACTACGAGCAGTACTTC.

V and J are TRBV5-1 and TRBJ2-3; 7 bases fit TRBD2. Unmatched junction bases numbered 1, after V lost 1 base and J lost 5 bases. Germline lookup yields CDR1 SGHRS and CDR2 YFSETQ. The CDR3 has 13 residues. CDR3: CASSLWGGDTQYF. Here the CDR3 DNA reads TGCGCCAGCAGCTTGTGGGGGGGAGATACGCAGTATTTT.

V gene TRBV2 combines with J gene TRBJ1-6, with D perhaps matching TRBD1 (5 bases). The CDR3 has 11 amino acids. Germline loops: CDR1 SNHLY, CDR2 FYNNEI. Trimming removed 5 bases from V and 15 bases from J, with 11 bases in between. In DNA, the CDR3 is TGTGCCAGCAGTATACAGGTCGACCTCCACTTT. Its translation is CASSIQVDLHF. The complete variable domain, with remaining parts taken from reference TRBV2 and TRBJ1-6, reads EPEVTQTPSHQVTQMGQEVILRCVPISNHLYFYWYRQILGQKVEFLVSFYNNEISEKSEIFDDQFSVERPDGSNFTLKIRSTKLEDSAMYFCASSIQVDLHFGNGTRLTVT.

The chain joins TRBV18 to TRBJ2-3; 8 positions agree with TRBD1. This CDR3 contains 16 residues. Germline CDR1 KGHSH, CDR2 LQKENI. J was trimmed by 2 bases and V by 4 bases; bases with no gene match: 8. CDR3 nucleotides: TGTGCCAGCTCACTAGTGACAGGGGCCGACACAGATACGCAGTATTTT. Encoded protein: CASSLVTGADTDTQYF.

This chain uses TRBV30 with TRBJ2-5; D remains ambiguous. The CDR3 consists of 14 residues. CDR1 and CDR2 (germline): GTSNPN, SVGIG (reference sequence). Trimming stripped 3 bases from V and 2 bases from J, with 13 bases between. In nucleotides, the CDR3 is TGTGCCTGGAGAGACTCGAGTTTACAAGAGACCCAGTACTTC. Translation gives CAWRDSSLQETQYF.

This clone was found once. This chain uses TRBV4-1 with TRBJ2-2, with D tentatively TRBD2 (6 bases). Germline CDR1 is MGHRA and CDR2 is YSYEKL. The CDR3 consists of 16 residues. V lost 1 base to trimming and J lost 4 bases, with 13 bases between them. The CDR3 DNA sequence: TGCGCCAGCAGCCAAGGCCTCGGGGACTTCACCGGGGAGCTGTTTTTT. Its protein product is CASSQGLGDFTGELFF.

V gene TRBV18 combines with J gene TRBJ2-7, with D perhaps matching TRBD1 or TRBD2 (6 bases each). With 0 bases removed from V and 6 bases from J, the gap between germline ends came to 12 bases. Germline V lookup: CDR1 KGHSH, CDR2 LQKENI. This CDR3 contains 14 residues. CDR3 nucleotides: TGTGCCAGCTCACCACCGTGGGGGCGGGGCGAGCAGTACTTC. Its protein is CASSPPWGRGEQYF.

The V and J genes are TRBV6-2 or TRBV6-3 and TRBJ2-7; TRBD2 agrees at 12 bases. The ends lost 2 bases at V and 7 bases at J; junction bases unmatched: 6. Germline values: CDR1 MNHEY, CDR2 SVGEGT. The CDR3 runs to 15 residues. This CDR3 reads CASSYLAGGPEEQYF. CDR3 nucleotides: TGTGCCAGCAGTTACCTAGCGGGAGGGCCTGAAGAGCAGTACTTC.

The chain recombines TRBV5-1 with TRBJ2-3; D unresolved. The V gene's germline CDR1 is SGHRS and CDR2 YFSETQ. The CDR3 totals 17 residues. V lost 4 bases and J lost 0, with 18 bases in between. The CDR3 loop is CASSNTQSTLSTDTQYF. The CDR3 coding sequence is TGCGCCAGCAGCAACACCCAGTCCACCCTGAGCACAGATACGCAGTATTTT. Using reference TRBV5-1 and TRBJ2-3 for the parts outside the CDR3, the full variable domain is KAGVTQTPRYLIKTRGQQVTLSCSPISGHRSVSWYQQTPGQGLQFLFEYFSETQRNKGNFPGRFSGRQFSNSRSEMNVSTLELGDSALYLCASSNTQSTLSTDTQYFGPGTRLTVL.

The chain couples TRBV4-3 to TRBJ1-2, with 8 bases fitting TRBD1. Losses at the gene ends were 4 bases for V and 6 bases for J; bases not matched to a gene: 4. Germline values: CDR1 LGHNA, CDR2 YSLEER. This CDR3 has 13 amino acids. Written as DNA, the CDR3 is TGCGCCAGCAGCCCAGGGGGCGCGAATGGCTACACCTTC. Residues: CASSPGGANGYTF.

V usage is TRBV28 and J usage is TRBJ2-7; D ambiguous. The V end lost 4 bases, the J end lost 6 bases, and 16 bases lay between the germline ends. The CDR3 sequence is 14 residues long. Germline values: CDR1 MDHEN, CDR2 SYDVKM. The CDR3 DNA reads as TGTGCCAGCAGTTCATCCGCTGGGGTCTTCGAGCAGTACTTC. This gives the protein CASSSSAGVFEQYF.

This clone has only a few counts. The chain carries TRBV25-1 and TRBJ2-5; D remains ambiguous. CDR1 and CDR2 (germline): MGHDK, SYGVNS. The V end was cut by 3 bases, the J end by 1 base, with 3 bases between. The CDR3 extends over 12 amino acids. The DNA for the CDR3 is TGTGCCAGCAGTGAGCTCCAAGAGACCCAGTACTTC. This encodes CASSELQETQYF. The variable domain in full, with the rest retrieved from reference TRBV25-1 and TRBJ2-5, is EADIYQTPRYLVIGTGKKITLECSQTMGHDKMYWYQQDPGMELHLIHYSYGVNSTEKGDLSSESTVSRIRTEHFPLTLESARPSHTSQYLCASSELQETQYFGPGTRLLVL.

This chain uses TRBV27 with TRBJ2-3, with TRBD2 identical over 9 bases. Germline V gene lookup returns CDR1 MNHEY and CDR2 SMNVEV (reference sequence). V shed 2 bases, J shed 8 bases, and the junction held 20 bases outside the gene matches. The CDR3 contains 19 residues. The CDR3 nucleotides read TGTGCCAGCAGTTTAAGGGCCGCGGGAGGGCCGGGATGGGAGTTTACGCAGTATTTT. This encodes CASSLRAAGGPGWEFTQYF.

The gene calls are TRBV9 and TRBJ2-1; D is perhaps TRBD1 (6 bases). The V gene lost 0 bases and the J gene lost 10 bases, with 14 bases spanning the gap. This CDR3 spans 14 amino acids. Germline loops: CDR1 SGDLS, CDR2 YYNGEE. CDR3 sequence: CASSVDGVTGEQFF. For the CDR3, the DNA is TGTGCCAGCAGCGTAGATGGGGTTACAGGGGAGCAGTTCTTC.

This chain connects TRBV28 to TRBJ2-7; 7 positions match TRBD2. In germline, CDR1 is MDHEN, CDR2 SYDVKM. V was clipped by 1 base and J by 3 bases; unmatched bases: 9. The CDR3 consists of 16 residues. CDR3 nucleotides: TGTGCCAGCAGTTTATCAACCTTCGGGGGGTTCTACGAGCAGTACTTC. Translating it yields CASSLSTFGGFYEQYF.

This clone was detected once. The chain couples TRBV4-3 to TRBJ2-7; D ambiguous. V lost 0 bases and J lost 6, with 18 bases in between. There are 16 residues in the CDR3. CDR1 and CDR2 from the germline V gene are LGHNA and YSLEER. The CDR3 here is CASSQEVSGPVAEQYF. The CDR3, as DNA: TGCGCCAGCAGCCAAGAGGTGTCCGGACCCGTCGCCGAGCAGTACTTC.

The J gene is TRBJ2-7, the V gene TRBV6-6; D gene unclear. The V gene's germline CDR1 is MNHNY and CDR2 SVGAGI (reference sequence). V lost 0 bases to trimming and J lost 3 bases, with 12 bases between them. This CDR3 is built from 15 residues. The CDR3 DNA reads TGTGCCAGCAGTTACTCGGTATCCGTTGACTACGAGCAGTACTTC. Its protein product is CASSYSVSVDYEQYF.

The CDR3 is CASSYGTAGPFYEQYF. CDR3 DNA: TGTGCCAGCAGTTACGGTACGGCTGGCCCATTCTACGAGCAGTACTTC. This chain joins TRBV6-5 and TRBJ2-7; no clear D. The V and J ends lost 2 bases and 3 bases respectively, with 17 bases between them. Per the germline V gene, CDR1 is MNHEY and CDR2 is SVGAGI. CDR3 length equals 16 residues.

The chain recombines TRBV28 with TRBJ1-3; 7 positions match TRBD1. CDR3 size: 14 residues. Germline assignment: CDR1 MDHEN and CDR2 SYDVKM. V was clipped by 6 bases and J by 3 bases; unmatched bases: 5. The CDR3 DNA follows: TGTGCCAGCAGCCGACAGGGCGGTGGAAACACCATATATTTT. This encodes CASSRQGGGNTIYF.

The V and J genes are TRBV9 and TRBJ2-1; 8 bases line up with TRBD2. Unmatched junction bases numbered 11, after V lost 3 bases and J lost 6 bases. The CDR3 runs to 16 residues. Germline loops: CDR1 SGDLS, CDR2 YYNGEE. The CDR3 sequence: CASSAAGTSAPNEQFF. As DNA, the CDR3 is TGTGCCAGCAGCGCAGCTGGGACTAGTGCCCCCAATGAGCAGTTCTTC.

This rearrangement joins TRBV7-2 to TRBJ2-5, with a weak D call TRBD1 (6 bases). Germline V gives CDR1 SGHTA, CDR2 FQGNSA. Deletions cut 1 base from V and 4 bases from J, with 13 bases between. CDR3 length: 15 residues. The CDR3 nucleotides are TGTGCCAGCAGCTTAGGAAGTCAGGGGCGAGAGACCCAGTACTTC. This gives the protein CASSLGSQGRETQYF.

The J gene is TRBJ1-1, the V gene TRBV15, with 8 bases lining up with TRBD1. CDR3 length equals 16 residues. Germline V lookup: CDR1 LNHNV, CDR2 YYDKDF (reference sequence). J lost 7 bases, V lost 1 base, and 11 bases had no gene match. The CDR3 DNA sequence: TGTGCCACCAGCAGAGCCAAGGACAGGGTAAATATTGAAGCTTTCTTT. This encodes CATSRAKDRVNIEAFF.

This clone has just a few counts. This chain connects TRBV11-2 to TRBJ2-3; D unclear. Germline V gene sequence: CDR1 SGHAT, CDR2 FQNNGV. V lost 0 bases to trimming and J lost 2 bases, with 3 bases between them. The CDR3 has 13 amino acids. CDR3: CASSLEYTDTQYF. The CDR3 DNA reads TGTGCCAGCAGCTTAGAATACACAGATACGCAGTATTTT.